This TCR beta chain was sequenced during a study of cytomegalovirus exposure and HLA in healthy donors. Study results and limitations: The classifier reportedly diagnosed cytomegalovirus status with high sensitivity and specificity. Common viral pathogens (according to a later analysis) appeared linked to several of the most significant clusters. Most TCR beta V segments were productive about 90% or about 30% of the time in an earlier analysis. The authors confirmed in vitro that a few CMV-associated chains were specific for CMV antigens.

PCR amplification relied on 60 Vbeta primers (plus 13 Jbeta primers). The method was immunoSEQ multiplex PCR; TCRdb's version includes in-frame clones alone and lacks a portion of them. The repertoire has about 110,000 clones, 65% to 85% of them found once; the top ten carry less than 3%. The CDR3 is 16 amino acids. Germline-derived CDR1 and CDR2 are SGHDN and FVKESK. Trimming removed 4 bases at V and 4 bases at J, with 16 bases between. Points on this clone: Its target is unknown.

This receptor was taken from a male donor in good health and CMV-seropositive. The gene calls are TRBV14 and TRBJ2-2; possible D gene TRBD1, 6 bases. The sample comprised PBMCs. This chain's CDR3 is CASSRWTDSSTGELFF. DNA for the CDR3: TGTGCCAGCAGCCGTTGGACAGATTCCAGCACCGGGGAGCTGTTTTTT.